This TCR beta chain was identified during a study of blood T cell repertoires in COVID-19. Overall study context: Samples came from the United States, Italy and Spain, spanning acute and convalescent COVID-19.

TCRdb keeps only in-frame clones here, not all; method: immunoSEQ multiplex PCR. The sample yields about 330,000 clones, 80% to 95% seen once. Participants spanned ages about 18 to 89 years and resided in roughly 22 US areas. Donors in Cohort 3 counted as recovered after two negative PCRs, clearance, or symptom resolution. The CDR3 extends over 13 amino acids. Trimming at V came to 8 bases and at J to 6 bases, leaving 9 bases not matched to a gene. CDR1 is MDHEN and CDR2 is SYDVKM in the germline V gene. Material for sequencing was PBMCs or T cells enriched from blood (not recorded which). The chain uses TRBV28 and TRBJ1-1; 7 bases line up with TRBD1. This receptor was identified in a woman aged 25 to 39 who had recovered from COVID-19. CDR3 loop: CASQTGARAEAFF. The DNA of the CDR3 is TGTGCCAGCCAAACAGGGGCCAGGGCTGAAGCTTTCTTT.